The sequence of this TCR beta chain was determined in a study of human T cells and chemical hapten exposure. Noted time point: patch test 1, 2 weeks after DPC sensitization. Stated treatment: therapeutic diphenylcyclopropenone sensitization with weekly scalp DPC. This clonotype was picked up a small number of times. Its antigen is as yet unknown. With 0 bases removed from V and 4 bases from J, the gap between germline ends came to 6 bases. CDR1 and CDR2 from the germline V gene are LGHDT and YNNKEL (reference sequence). This CDR3 region has 13 residues. Overall study findings and caveats: In comparison with controls, expanded TCRs gave rise to a significantly larger number of large CDR3 similarity clusters.

The library tagged individual cDNA molecules with unique molecular identifiers. TCRdb passed the RACE reads through MiXCR, listing each CDR3 protein once. The table shows around 300,000 distinct CDR3 sequences, with roughly 6.9% occurring only once. The J gene is TRBJ1-2, the V gene TRBV3-1; D is uncertain. The TCR comes from a woman aged 18-30 years with alopecia areata. Some clones in this sample may be carry-over from other donors' samples. The sequencing here drew on whole blood, taken in connection with sensitization to the hapten diphenylcyclopropenone (DPC). DNA of the CDR3: TGTGCCAGCAGCCAAGATCGAGGCTATGGCTACACCTTC. Translated: CASSQDRGYGYTF.